This TCR beta chain was documented in a study of patients and donors after allogeneic stem cell transplantation. Via MiXCR, TCRdb re-called the RT-PCR reads, giving one row per CDR3 protein. This sample has more than 150,000 distinct CDR3 sequences, with 35% to 50% found just once. This CDR3 is built from 16 residues. Germline values: CDR1 MNHNY, CDR2 SVGAGI (reference sequence). The trim removed 8 bases at V and 4 bases at J, leaving 8 bases unmatched. The chain carries TRBV6-6 and TRBJ2-1, with 13 bases matching TRBD2. This TCR derives from a human donor who was either an allogeneic HSCT recipient or a stem cell or donor lymphocyte infusion donor (not recorded which). It is not recorded whose cells these are; they may come from a transplant donor. Sequencing was done on a sample of blood, either unsorted or a sorted T cell fraction (not recorded which). CDR3 nucleotides: TGTGCCAGCGGAACAGGGGGACTAGCGGGGTACAATGAGCAGTTCTTC. Its translation: CASGTGGLAGYNEQFF.